A single T cell receptor beta chain is shown here with its context. The assay was carried out at the deep level. Original processing notes: Junction-only sequences without quality scores came from ImmunoSEQ, so filtering differed. Sequencing was performed with immunoSEQ multiplex PCR; in TCRdb, only in-frame clones are kept and a portion is missing. The V and J calls and clone size come from that table; D and trimming were worked out from the DNA. Among some 680,000 clones listed, about 80% were seen once. CDR1 and CDR2 (germline): WNHNN, SYGVQD (reference sequence). V lost 2 bases and J 6 bases, leaving 8 bases between the germline ends. The CDR3 runs 13 residues. This specimen comes from a study of shared clonotypes between healthy human individuals.

The sequence came from a woman between 25 and 40 years old in good health. This rearrangement joins TRBV10-1 to TRBJ2-1; D is undetermined. The sequenced sample was memory CD4+ T cells sorted from blood. Noted subset: CD45RA-negative fraction. The CDR3 here is CASSEGVANEQFF. The CDR3 coding sequence is TGCGCCAGCAGTGAGGGAGTCGCCAATGAGCAGTTCTTC.